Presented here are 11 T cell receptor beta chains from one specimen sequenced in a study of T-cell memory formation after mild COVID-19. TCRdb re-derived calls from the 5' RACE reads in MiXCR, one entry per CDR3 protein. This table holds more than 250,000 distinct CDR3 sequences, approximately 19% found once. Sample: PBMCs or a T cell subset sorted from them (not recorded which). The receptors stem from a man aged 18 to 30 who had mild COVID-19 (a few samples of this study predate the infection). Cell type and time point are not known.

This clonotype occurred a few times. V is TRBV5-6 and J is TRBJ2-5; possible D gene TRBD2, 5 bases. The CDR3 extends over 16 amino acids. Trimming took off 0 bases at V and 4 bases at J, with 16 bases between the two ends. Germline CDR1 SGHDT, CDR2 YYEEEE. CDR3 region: CASSLGGRGDPETQYF. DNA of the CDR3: TGTGCCAGCAGCTTGGGAGGGCGAGGCGATCCAGAGACCCAGTACTTC.

The CDR3: CSVDPGWTGGLNEQFF. CDR3 in DNA: TGCAGCGTTGACCCCGGTTGGACAGGGGGATTGAATGAGCAGTTCTTC. The chain is built from TRBV29-1 and TRBJ2-1, with 10 nucleotides matching TRBD1. V lost 3 bases, J lost 7 bases, and 12 bases stayed unmatched. Germline-derived CDR1 and CDR2 are SQVTM and ANQGSEA. The CDR3 contains 16 residues.

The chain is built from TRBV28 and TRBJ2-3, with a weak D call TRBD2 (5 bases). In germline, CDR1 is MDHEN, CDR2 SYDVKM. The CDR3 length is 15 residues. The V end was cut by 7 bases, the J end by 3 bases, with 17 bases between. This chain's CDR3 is CASTPQEAATDTQYF. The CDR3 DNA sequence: TGTGCCAGCACCCCTCAGGAAGCGGCAACAGATACGCAGTATTTT.

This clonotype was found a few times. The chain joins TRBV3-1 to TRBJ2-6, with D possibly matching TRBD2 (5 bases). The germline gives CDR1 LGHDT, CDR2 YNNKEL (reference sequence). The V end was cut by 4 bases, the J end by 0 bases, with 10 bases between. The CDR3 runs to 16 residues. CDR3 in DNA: TGTGCCAGCAGCCTGCCAGGACTCTCTGGGGCCAACGTCCTGACTTTC. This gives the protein CASSLPGLSGANVLTF.

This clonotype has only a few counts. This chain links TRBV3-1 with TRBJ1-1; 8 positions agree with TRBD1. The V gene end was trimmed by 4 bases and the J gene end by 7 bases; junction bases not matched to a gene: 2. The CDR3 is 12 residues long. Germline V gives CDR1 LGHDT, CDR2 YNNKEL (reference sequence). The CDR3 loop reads CASSPTGDEAFF. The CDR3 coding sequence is TGTGCCAGCAGCCCGACAGGGGATGAAGCTTTCTTT.

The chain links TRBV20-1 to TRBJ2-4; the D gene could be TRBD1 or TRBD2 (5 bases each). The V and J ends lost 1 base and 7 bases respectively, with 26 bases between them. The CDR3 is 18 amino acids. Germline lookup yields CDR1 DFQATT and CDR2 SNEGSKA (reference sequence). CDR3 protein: CSARVFLSLVGPLNIQYF. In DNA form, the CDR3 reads TGCAGTGCTAGAGTTTTTTTATCGCTAGTGGGACCCCTCAACATTCAGTACTTC.

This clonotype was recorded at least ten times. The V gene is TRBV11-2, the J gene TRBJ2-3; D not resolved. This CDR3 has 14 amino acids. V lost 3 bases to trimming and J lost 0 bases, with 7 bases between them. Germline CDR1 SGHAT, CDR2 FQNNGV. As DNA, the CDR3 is TGTGCCAGCAGCTTCGATCGTAGCACAGATACGCAGTATTTT. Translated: CASSFDRSTDTQYF.

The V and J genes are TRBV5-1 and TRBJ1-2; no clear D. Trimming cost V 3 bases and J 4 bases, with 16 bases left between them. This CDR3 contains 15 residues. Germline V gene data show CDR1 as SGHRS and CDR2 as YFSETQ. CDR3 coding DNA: TGCGCCAGCAGCTCCCTTACGGGGTCGAGCTATGGCTACACCTTC. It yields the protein CASSSLTGSSYGYTF.

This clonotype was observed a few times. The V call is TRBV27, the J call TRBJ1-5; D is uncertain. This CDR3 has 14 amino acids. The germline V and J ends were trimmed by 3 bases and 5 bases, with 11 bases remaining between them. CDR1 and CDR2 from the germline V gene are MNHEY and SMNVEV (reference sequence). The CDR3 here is CASSLAMFDQPQHF. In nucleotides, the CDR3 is TGTGCCAGCAGTTTGGCGATGTTTGATCAGCCCCAGCATTTT.

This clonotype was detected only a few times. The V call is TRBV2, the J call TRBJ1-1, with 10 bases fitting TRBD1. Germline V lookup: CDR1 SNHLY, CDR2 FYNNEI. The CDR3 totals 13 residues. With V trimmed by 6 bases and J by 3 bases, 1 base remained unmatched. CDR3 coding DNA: TGTGCCAGCAGGGGACAGGGGTACACTGAAGCTTTCTTT. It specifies CASRGQGYTEAFF.

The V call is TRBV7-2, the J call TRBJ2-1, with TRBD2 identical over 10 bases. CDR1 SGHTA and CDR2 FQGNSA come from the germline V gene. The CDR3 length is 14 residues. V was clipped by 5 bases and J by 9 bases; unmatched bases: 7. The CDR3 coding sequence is TGTGCCAGCAGCCCGGGACTAGCGTCTGGTGAGCAGTTCTTC. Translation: CASSPGLASGEQFF.